Shown below are 3 T cell receptor beta chains from a single sample sequenced in a study of post-analysis software for immune sequencing data. Study observations and caveats: Higher frequency in patients than in controls was seen for roughly five TRBV segments, with TRBV5-6, TRBV5-1 and TRBV20-1 among them.

The authors incorporated unique molecular identifiers into the TCR beta cDNA libraries. From the PCR reads, TCRdb called clonotypes with MiXCR, one entry per CDR3 protein. The sample contains about 430,000 distinct CDR3 sequences, roughly 40% of which appear only once. What these receptors recognize is not known. Sequenced sample: blood. All receptors come from a girl aged 2 to 9 with multiple sclerosis.

The J gene is TRBJ2-2, the V gene TRBV10-3; 8 positions agree with TRBD2. The CDR3 totals 16 residues. The J segment lost 0 bases and the V segment lost 5 bases, leaving 5 bases of the junction unmatched. The germline V gene encodes CDR1 ENHRY and CDR2 SYGVKD. CDR3 loop: CAISPLAGSNTGELFF. The DNA for the CDR3 is TGTGCCATCAGTCCCCTAGCGGGTTCGAACACCGGGGAGCTGTTTTTT.

CDR3 in DNA: TGCAGTGCTACGGGGGATGGCAATCAGCCCCAGCATTTT. This encodes CSATGDGNQPQHF. This chain uses TRBV20-1 with TRBJ1-5; TRBD1 is a possible D gene (5 bases). The germline V gene has CDR1 DFQATT and CDR2 SNEGSKA (reference sequence). This CDR3 is 13 amino acids long. Between the trimmed V and J ends, which lost 4 bases and 2 bases, there was a span of 9 bases.

V and J are TRBV7-2 and TRBJ2-5; D uncertain. The DNA end favors TRBJ2-7, so the J call may be wrong. Germline CDR1 is SGHTA and CDR2 is FQGNSA. The CDR3 runs to 12 residues. CDR3 residues: CASSLVLYEQYF. The CDR3 DNA sequence: TGTGCCAGCAGCTTAGTCCTTTACGAGCAGTACTTC.